Each of the 28 T cell receptor beta chains below was sequenced from the same sample in a study of blood T cell repertoires in COVID-19. Only in-frame clones appear in the TCRdb table, and some are missing; sequencing was by immunoSEQ multiplex PCR. The repertoire holds 150,000 to 200,000 clones, roughly 91% seen once, with less than 2.5% in the top ten. The material sequenced was peripheral blood. All receptors derive from a young man with acute or convalescent COVID-19.

This chain uses TRBV5-1 with TRBJ2-2; a possible D gene is TRBD2 (6 bases). The CDR3 consists of 17 residues. V lost 0 bases and J lost 0, with 12 bases in between. The germline gives CDR1 SGHRS, CDR2 YFSETQ. CDR3 DNA: TGCGCCAGCAGCTTGGCCAGCGGCGGGACGAACACCGGGGAGCTGTTTTTT. This sequence encodes CASSLASGGTNTGELFF. The entire variable domain, with the rest obtained from reference TRBV5-1 and TRBJ2-2, is as follows: KAGVTQTPRYLIKTRGQQVTLSCSPISGHRSVSWYQQTPGQGLQFLFEYFSETQRNKGNFPGRFSGRQFSNSRSEMNVSTLELGDSALYLCASSLASGGTNTGELFFGEGSRLTVL.

This chain uses TRBV19 with TRBJ1-1, with 7 bases aligning to TRBD1. V dropped 6 bases and J dropped 0; count of bases not matched to a gene: 7. The CDR3 contains 15 residues. The germline V gene encodes CDR1 LNHDA and CDR2 SQIVND (reference sequence). The CDR3 DNA follows: TGTGCCAGTAGGAACCTACAGGGGATGAACACTGAAGCTTTCTTT. Translated: CASRNLQGMNTEAFF.

The rearrangement links TRBV30 to TRBJ2-2, with TRBD2 matching 8 bases. CDR1 is GTSNPN, CDR2 SVGIG, per germline (reference sequence). After removal of 0 bases from V and 5 bases from J, the junction contained 5 bases not matched to a gene. This CDR3 is built from 15 residues. CDR3 residues: CAWSVGLAGTGELFF. The CDR3 nucleotides are TGTGCCTGGAGTGTCGGTCTAGCGGGTACCGGGGAGCTGTTTTTT.

The chain is built from TRBV27 and TRBJ2-6, with 11 bases fitting TRBD1. Looked up from germline, CDR1 is MNHEY and CDR2 is SMNVEV (reference sequence). The junction had 9 bases not matched to a gene; V was cut back by 4 bases and J by 1 base. The CDR3 totals 19 residues. CDR3 loop: CASSSGQGVLVSGANVLTF. The DNA for the CDR3 is TGTGCCAGCAGTTCGGGACAGGGGGTATTGGTATCTGGGGCCAACGTCCTGACTTTC. Complete variable domain (other parts from reference TRBV27 and TRBJ2-6): EAQVTQNPRYLITVTGKKLTVTCSQNMNHEYMSWYRQDPGLGLRQIYYSMNVEVTDKGDVPEGYKVSRKEKRNFPLILESPSPNQTSLYFCASSSGQGVLVSGANVLTFGAGSRLTVL.

The CDR3 DNA sequence: TGTGCCAGCAGCTTGAGGTGGCGGCAAAACTATGGCTACACCTTC. This encodes CASSLRWRQNYGYTF. V and J are TRBV5-6 and TRBJ1-2; D is uncertain. CDR3 length: 15 residues. Trimming cost V 1 base and J 2 bases, with 12 bases left between them. Germline V gives CDR1 SGHDT, CDR2 YYEEEE.

This clone was seen only once. The CDR3: CASSFAPNSGANYNEQFF. The CDR3 DNA follows: TGCGCCAGCAGCTTTGCCCCAAACTCGGGAGCCAACTACAATGAGCAGTTCTTC. The chain combines TRBV5-1 with TRBJ2-1; TRBD2 might be the D (6 bases). The V end was cut by 2 bases, the J end by 3 bases, with 21 bases between. Germline CDR1 is SGHRS and CDR2 is YFSETQ. The CDR3 has 18 residues.

The chain employs TRBV10-2 and TRBJ2-5; TRBD1 matches 8 bases. The CDR3 loop spans 14 amino acids. With 2 bases clipped from V and 5 bases from J, the junction kept 4 bases outside the gene matches. CDR1 and CDR2 (germline): WSHSY, SAAADI. The CDR3 reads CASSETGGDETQYF. The DNA of the CDR3 is TGCGCCAGCAGTGAGACAGGGGGTGATGAGACCCAGTACTTC.

The V and J genes are TRBV27 and TRBJ1-5; D is undetermined. CDR3 length: 13 amino acids. V lost 5 bases and J lost 5, with 10 bases in between. CDR1 is MNHEY, CDR2 SMNVEV, per germline (reference sequence). The CDR3 is CASSPGVDQPQHF. The CDR3 coding sequence is TGTGCCAGCAGTCCCGGGGTGGATCAGCCCCAGCATTTT.

The CDR3 bases are TGTGCCAGCAGTGAAGGGAGGATCTCTGGAAACACCATATATTTT. This translates into CASSEGRISGNTIYF. This chain links TRBV6-1 with TRBJ1-3; D is undetermined. Germline-derived CDR1 and CDR2 are MNHNS and SASEGT. V was cut by 1 base and J by 0 bases, with 7 bases left in between. The CDR3 is 15 residues long.

The chain couples TRBV6-5 to TRBJ1-1, with D perhaps TRBD1 (6 bases). CDR3 length equals 16 residues. The V end was cut by 4 bases, the J end by 1 base, with 16 bases between. The germline gives CDR1 MNHEY, CDR2 SVGAGI. The CDR3 sequence is CASSSKKGVRNTEAFF. CDR3 DNA: TGTGCCAGCAGTTCGAAGAAGGGGGTCCGGAACACTGAAGCTTTCTTT.

The rearrangement joins TRBV24-1 to TRBJ1-2; a possible D gene is TRBD1 (5 bases). Trimming shortened V by 7 bases and J by 3 bases, and 8 bases separated the two germline ends. The CDR3 consists of 12 residues. Germline CDR1 KGHDR, CDR2 SFDVKD. The CDR3 loop is CATRSTDYGYTF. In DNA form, the CDR3 reads TGTGCCACCAGGTCGACAGACTATGGCTACACCTTC.

The chain links TRBV29-1 to TRBJ1-2, with TRBD1 matching 8 bases. The junction had 10 bases not matched to a gene; V was cut back by 7 bases and J by 3 bases. The CDR3 loop spans 14 amino acids. Germline loops: CDR1 SQVTM, CDR2 ANQGSEA. The chain's CDR3 is CSGMTGALDYGYTF. CDR3 nucleotides: TGCAGCGGAATGACAGGGGCGCTCGACTATGGCTACACCTTC. Full variable domain (remainder filled in from reference TRBV29-1 and TRBJ1-2): SAVISQKPSRDICQRGTSLTIQCQVDSQVTMMFWYRQQPGQSLTLIATANQGSEATYESGFVIDKFPISRPNLTFSTLTVSNMSPEDSSIYLCSGMTGALDYGYTFGSGTRLTVV.

The chain's CDR3 is CASSVGKARDYGYTF. CDR3 coding DNA: TGTGCCAGCAGCGTAGGTAAGGCCAGGGACTATGGCTACACCTTC. The rearrangement uses TRBV9 and TRBJ1-2, with a tentative D call TRBD1 (5 bases). This CDR3 has 15 amino acids. Germline loops: CDR1 SGDLS, CDR2 YYNGEE. V shed 0 bases and J shed 3 bases, with 12 bases lying between them.

This chain joins TRBV11-2 and TRBJ2-5; TRBD1 might be the D (5 bases). The ends were cut back, 1 base at V and 1 base at J, with 13 bases in the middle. The CDR3 contains 16 residues. From germline, CDR1 is SGHAT and CDR2 FQNNGV. CDR3 nucleotides: TGTGCCAGCAGCTTAGCAGCCAGGGCTATCCAAGAGACCCAGTACTTC. Translated, it gives CASSLAARAIQETQYF.

This clone was recorded only once. V gene TRBV5-1 combines with J gene TRBJ1-2; no clear D gene. CDR3 length: 14 residues. CDR1 and CDR2 from the germline V gene are SGHRS and YFSETQ. V lost 0 bases, J lost 4 bases, and 10 bases lay in between. This CDR3 is CASSLAASFYGYTF. The CDR3 nucleotides read TGCGCCAGCAGCTTGGCCGCGTCCTTCTATGGCTACACCTTC.

This clone was seen only once. The gene calls are TRBV27 and TRBJ2-3; tentatively, D is TRBD1 (6 bases). Trimming took 6 bases from V and 2 from J, leaving 18 bases between them. The CDR3 runs 16 residues. In germline, CDR1 is MNHEY, CDR2 SMNVEV (reference sequence). CDR3 protein: CASRYTGSQTTDTQYF. The CDR3 DNA reads as TGTGCCAGCAGATATACAGGGTCACAAACCACAGATACGCAGTATTTT.

This clone showed up many times. The chain carries TRBV27 and TRBJ2-1; D is ambiguous. The V and J ends lost 5 bases and 8 bases respectively, with 13 bases between them. The CDR3 extends over 13 amino acids. The germline V gene encodes CDR1 MNHEY and CDR2 SMNVEV (reference sequence). CDR3 DNA: TGTGCCAGCAGTCCCCCCTTCCTACATGAGCAGTTCTTC. This gives the protein CASSPPFLHEQFF.

This chain links TRBV12-3 or TRBV12-4 with TRBJ1-2, with D perhaps matching TRBD1 (6 bases). The CDR3 consists of 12 residues. Trimming took 8 bases from V and 6 from J, leaving 13 bases between them. The CDR3 DNA is TGTGCCAGCCGGGGGGCCGGGGATGGCTACACCTTC. Its translation: CASRGAGDGYTF.

V is TRBV19 and J is TRBJ1-6; a weak D match, TRBD1 (6 bases). The CDR3 has 13 amino acids. V lost 8 bases, J lost 7 bases, and 12 bases lay in between. Germline V gives CDR1 LNHDA, CDR2 SQIVND (reference sequence). CDR3 coding DNA: TGTGCCAGTGGCCGGGACATCAATTCACCCCTCCACTTT. Residues: CASGRDINSPLHF.

This clone is a singleton in its sample. The V call is TRBV6-5, the J call TRBJ1-2; possible D gene TRBD1, 6 bases. Between the trimmed V and J ends, which lost 0 bases and 4 bases, there was a span of 15 bases. From germline, CDR1 is MNHEY and CDR2 SVGAGI. This CDR3 is 16 amino acids long. Here the CDR3 reads CASSYSVRGLTYGYTF. CDR3 sequence (DNA): TGTGCCAGCAGTTACTCGGTCAGGGGCCTTACCTATGGCTACACCTTC.

This chain uses TRBV5-6 with TRBJ2-1; 8 nucleotides line up with TRBD1. CDR3 length equals 15 residues. From germline, CDR1 is SGHDT and CDR2 YYEEEE. J gave up 7 bases and V 0 bases, and 6 bases lay outside the gene matches. The CDR3: CASSLDAGGLNEQFF. Here the CDR3 DNA reads TGTGCCAGCAGCTTGGATGCAGGGGGCTTGAATGAGCAGTTCTTC.

This rearrangement joins TRBV5-1 to TRBJ2-5; 10 nucleotides match TRBD2. Trimming took 2 bases from V and 5 from J; bases not matched to a gene: 9. Germline CDR1 and CDR2: SGHRS and YFSETQ. The CDR3 extends over 16 amino acids. The chain's CDR3 is CASSLQGLAGEETQYF. The CDR3 region has the DNA TGCGCCAGCAGCTTACAGGGGCTAGCGGGGGAGGAGACCCAGTACTTC.

The V call is TRBV5-8, the J call TRBJ2-5; 8 bases are a match to TRBD2. In germline, CDR1 is SGHTS, CDR2 YDEGEE. V was pared by 0 bases and J by 1 base, with 8 bases of the junction left unmatched. There are 17 residues in the CDR3. Written as DNA, the CDR3 is TGTGCCAGCAGCTTGGCCCCCGGCGGGGGGTTCCAAGAGACCCAGTACTTC. It codes for CASSLAPGGGFQETQYF.

This sequence joins TRBV5-4 and TRBJ2-5, with 9 bases aligning to TRBD1. The CDR3 runs 14 residues. V was pared by 2 bases and J by 5 bases, with 4 bases of the junction left unmatched. Germline V CDR1 and CDR2: SGHNT, YYREEE (reference sequence). The CDR3 bases are TGTGCCAGCAGCTTACAGGGGGCGGAGGAGACCCAGTACTTC. Amino acid sequence: CASSLQGAEETQYF.

The J gene is TRBJ2-3, the V gene TRBV6-5; 7 positions agree with TRBD2. V dropped 6 bases and J dropped 7; count of bases not matched to a gene: 10. The CDR3 sequence is 14 residues long. The V gene's germline CDR1 is MNHEY and CDR2 SVGAGI. The CDR3 reads CASSRGGPRNTQYF. The DNA for the CDR3 is TGTGCCAGCAGCCGCGGGGGACCGAGGAATACGCAGTATTTT.

The V and J genes are TRBV29-1 and TRBJ1-4, with 9 positions matching TRBD1. Germline V gene sequence: CDR1 SQVTM, CDR2 ANQGSEA. This CDR3 has 13 residues. V dropped 7 bases and J dropped 4; count of bases not matched to a gene: 4. For the CDR3, the DNA is TGCAGCGCCGGGACAGGGCTTAATGAAAAACTGTTTTTT. Protein product: CSAGTGLNEKLFF.

The genes are TRBV7-9 and TRBJ1-5, with D unresolved. The V end lost 2 bases, the J end lost 7 bases, and 9 bases lay between the germline ends. Germline lookup yields CDR1 SEHNR and CDR2 FQNEAQ (reference sequence). The CDR3 has 13 residues. DNA for the CDR3: TGTGCCAGCAGCTTATCAGAAGAACAGCCCCAGCATTTT. Encoded protein: CASSLSEEQPQHF.

The V and J genes are TRBV11-2 and TRBJ2-7; 9 nucleotides match TRBD1. The V and J ends lost 1 base and 0 bases, in that order; junction bases with no gene match: 4. Looked up from germline, CDR1 is SGHAT and CDR2 is FQNNGV. The CDR3 loop spans 16 amino acids. The CDR3 DNA reads as TGTGCCAGCAGCTTAGGTCGGGACAGGGTCTCCTACGAGCAGTACTTC. Translation gives CASSLGRDRVSYEQYF.